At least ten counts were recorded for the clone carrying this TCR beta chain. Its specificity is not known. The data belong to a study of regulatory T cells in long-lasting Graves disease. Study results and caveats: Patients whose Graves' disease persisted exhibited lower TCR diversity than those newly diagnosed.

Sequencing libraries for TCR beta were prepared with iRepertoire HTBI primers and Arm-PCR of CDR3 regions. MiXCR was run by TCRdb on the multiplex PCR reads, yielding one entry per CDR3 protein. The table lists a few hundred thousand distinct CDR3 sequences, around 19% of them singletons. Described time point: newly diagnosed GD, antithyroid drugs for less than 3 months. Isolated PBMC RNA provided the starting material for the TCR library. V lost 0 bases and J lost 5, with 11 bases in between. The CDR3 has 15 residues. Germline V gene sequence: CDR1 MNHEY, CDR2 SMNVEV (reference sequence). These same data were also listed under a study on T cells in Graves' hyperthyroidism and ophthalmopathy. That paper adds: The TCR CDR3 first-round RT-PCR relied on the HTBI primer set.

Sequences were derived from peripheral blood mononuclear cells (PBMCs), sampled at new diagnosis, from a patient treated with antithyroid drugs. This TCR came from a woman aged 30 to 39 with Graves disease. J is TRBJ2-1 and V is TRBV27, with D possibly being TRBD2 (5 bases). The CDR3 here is CASSLSASLHNEQFF. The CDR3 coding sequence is TGTGCCAGCAGTTTATCGGCTAGCCTCCACAATGAGCAGTTCTTC.